This section outlines one T cell receptor (beta chain) sequence together with its context. This clonotype was observed at least ten times. Its antigen target is currently unknown. No base qualities exist here, and no much larger clone lies one base off it. This sample was included in a study of neurological immune-mediated disorders (dated by TCRdb to between 2018 and 2020). About the full investigation: Among the roughly 34 multiple sclerosis patients, relapsing-remitting MS was present in 31 and secondary progressive MS was present in 3. Peripheral blood TCR-beta repertoires from HTLV-I-associated myelopathy (HAM/TSP) patients, multiple sclerosis patients and healthy controls were compared by UMI-based sequencing. Longitudinal samples, technical triplicates and paired sorted CD4+ and CD8+ T-cell subsets, alongside PBMC samples, were included among the approximately 110 TCR-beta libraries. Longitudinal HAM/TSP and healthy donors had 3 time-points each (about 3-45 month intervals). The cohort was made up of about 65 subjects, consisting of 15 or so HAM/TSP patients, around 35 multiple sclerosis patients and around 20 healthy controls.

cDNA synthesis used template-switch 5'RACE with a primer carrying a 10-nucleotide random unique molecular identifier tagging each TCR transcript. Over 180 million TCR-beta sequences, covering 15-18 subjects, were produced in each sequencing run. The RNeasy kit was used to extract total RNA. The KAPA Real-time Library Amplification kit was used to amplify TCR-beta VDJ regions with primers targeting the TCR constant region and the 5'RACE anchor. Sample indexes and Illumina adaptors were added in a first PCR, and a second PCR then increased library yield. After Ampure bead purification, the TCR product of roughly 650 bp was size-selected on a 2% E-gel SizeSelection system. Before pooling, libraries had their quality checked on a Bioanalyzer, their concentration measured with Qubit, and their quantity determined with the Kapa Library Quantification kit. Paired-end 2 x 150 bp sequencing of the libraries was performed on an Illumina HiSeq 2500. To increase sequence diversity, roughly 24-30% phiX was spiked into each library pool. As for how the authors treated the data: The quality-filtered reads were processed with the UMI-based MiGEC pipeline, whose error correction step removed more than 85% of the raw TCR sequences. VDJ genes were aligned to IMGT germline references, and each clonotype was defined by a unique CDR3 amino acid sequence together with V-J genes. Clonal expansion, Shannon diversity, and CDR3 relatedness (CalcPairwiseDistances, ClusterSamples) were evaluated with VDJtools, and phylogenetic trees were built with CLCbio workbench. Using coefficient-of-variation modelling across technical triplicates, the study counted a clone as expanded if it had at least 8 unique UMIs. TCRdb itself trimmed the public reads at Q25 with fastp, ran MiXCR and retained productive beta chains. CDR3 protein duplicates are merged, each entry listing the most common genes and DNA. These V and J calls derive from TCRdb rather than the authors' analysis. The table for this sample lists some 87,000 distinct CDR3 sequences; 5.8% of them were counted only once. The biggest ten clones account for over 6.5% of the sample.

Relative to germline, V is missing 2 bases and J is missing 7 bases, with 7 bases of the junction outside any gene match. From a lookup of the germline V gene, CDR1 and CDR2 are SGHRS and YFSETQ. The CDR3 sequence holds 15 residues, the cysteine and phenylalanine included. Just the 45-base CDR3 DNA is kept, in frame starting at base 1. Results the study describes overall, beyond this receptor: The MS cluster showed no association with clinical or MRI features, and the authors stated that larger cohorts are needed. In a phylogenetic analysis, the repertoires of 18 out of 34 MS patients fell into a single cluster of related CDR3 sequences, pointing to a possible signature at the repertoire level. TCR clonal expansion was highest in HAM/TSP patients and lowest in MS patients, with MS patients falling below even healthy controls. No identical CDR3 amino acid sequences were found to be shared among expanded clones across subjects, suggesting that TCR-beta repertoires were private in all groups.

The time point label, read with the paper, signifies: longitudinal time-point 2. For the unsorted PBMC libraries, 2 million PBMCs were stored in RNAlater at -80 degrees C until RNA extraction and were used to generate the libraries. The multiple sclerosis patients were enrolled in a US clinical protocol that evaluated disease progression with magnetic resonance imaging. Peripheral blood was subjected to Ficoll-Hypaque density gradient centrifugation to isolate PBMCs, which were then cryopreserved in liquid nitrogen. Sequencing used PBMCs. The origin of this receptor is a woman aged 60 to 75 with multiple sclerosis. This chain is built from TRBV5-1 and TRBJ2-2; 8 of the junction bases match TRBD1. For the CDR3, the sequence is CASSLTTGGFGELFF. In nucleotide form, the sequence is TGCGCCAGCAGCTTAACCACAGGGGGATTCGGGGAGCTGTTTTTT.